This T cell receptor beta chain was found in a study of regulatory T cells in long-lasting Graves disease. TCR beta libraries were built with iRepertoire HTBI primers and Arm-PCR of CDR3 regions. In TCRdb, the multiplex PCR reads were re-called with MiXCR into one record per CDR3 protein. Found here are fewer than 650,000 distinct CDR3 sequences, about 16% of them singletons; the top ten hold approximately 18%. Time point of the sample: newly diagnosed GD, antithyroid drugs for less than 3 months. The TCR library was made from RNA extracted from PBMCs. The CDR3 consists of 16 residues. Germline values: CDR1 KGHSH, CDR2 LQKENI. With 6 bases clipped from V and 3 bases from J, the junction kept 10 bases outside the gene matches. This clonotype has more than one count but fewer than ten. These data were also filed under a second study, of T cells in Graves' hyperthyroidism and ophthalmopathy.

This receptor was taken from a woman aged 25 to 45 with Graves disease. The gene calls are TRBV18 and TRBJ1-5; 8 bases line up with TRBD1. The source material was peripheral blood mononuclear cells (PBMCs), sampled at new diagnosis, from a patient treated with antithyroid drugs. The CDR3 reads CASSLDRGWINQPQHF. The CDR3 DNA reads TGTGCCAGCTCCCTCGACAGGGGATGGATCAATCAGCCCCAGCATTTT.